Shown below are 4 T cell receptor beta chains from a single sample sequenced in a study of a mutant IDH1 vaccine in newly diagnosed glioma. Time point meaning: week 35, safety follow-up. Each dose delivered 300 ug of mutant IDH1 20-mer peptide subcutaneously with imiquimod. No antigen has been identified for these receptors. Measured with immunoSEQ multiplex PCR; TCRdb has only the in-frame clones, and not every one. Among approximately 44,000 clones, about 82% were seen once, and the ten largest hold 9.5% to 15%. This sample comprised PBMCs, obtained from a glioma patient whose treatment included an IDH1 peptide vaccine. All receptors derive from a man between 35 and 55 years old with glioma.

The genes are TRBV14 and TRBJ1-4; possible D gene TRBD1, 5 bases. The V and J ends lost 5 bases and 6 bases respectively, with 16 bases between them. There are 15 residues in the CDR3. Germline V gene sequence: CDR1 SGHDN, CDR2 FVKESK. The CDR3 nucleotides are TGTGCCAGCAGCTCTCAGGTTGGGACTGATGAAAAACTGTTTTTT. It is translated as CASSSQVGTDEKLFF.

This clone came up once. V is TRBV4-1 and J is TRBJ2-7; perhaps TRBD2 as D (6 bases). The DNA end is more similar to TRBJ2-5, so the J call may be wrong. Germline CDR1 reads MGHRA; CDR2 reads YSYEKL. The CDR3 sequence is 17 residues long. CDR3 DNA: TGCGCCAGCAGCCAATCACCCGGGACTTCCACCCAGGAGACCCAGTACTTC. It is translated as CASSQSPGTSTQETQYF.

The genes are TRBV7-9 and TRBJ2-6, with TRBD1 as a possible D gene (6 bases). The germline V gene has CDR1 SEHNR and CDR2 FQNEAQ (reference sequence). The V gene lost 2 bases and the J gene lost 3 bases, with 8 bases spanning the gap. CDR3 size: 15 residues. The CDR3 is CASSLKGVGANVLTF. The CDR3 DNA reads as TGTGCCAGCAGCTTAAAGGGGGTTGGGGCCAACGTCCTGACTTTC.

The chain couples TRBV19 to TRBJ2-1; 12 nucleotides agree with TRBD2. Looked up from germline, CDR1 is LNHDA and CDR2 is SQIVND (reference sequence). V was clipped by 2 bases and J by 6 bases; unmatched bases: 5. The CDR3 is 16 amino acids. The CDR3 DNA reads as TGTGCCAGTAGTATATCGGCGGGACTAGCGGGCAATGAGCAGTTCTTC. This encodes CASSISAGLAGNEQFF. Full variable domain (outside the CDR3, taken from reference TRBV19 and TRBJ2-1): DGGITQSPKYLFRKEGQNVTLSCEQNLNHDAMYWYRQDPGQGLRLIYYSQIVNDFQKGDIAEGYSVSREKKESFPLTVTSAQKNPTAFYLCASSISAGLAGNEQFFGPGTRLTVL.